This T cell receptor beta chain was identified in a study of blood T cells in healthy people across ages. A sample-barcoded 5' primer and a J-beta primer mix were used in a second PCR of about 7 to 12 cycles. TCRdb passed the 5' RACE reads through MiXCR, listing each CDR3 protein once. The sample lists 800,000 or so distinct CDR3 sequences, approximately 25% occurring once. The same specimen was also included in a second study, on T cells of mothers and their children.

The source material was blood. The receptor was isolated from a boy younger than 18 in good health.

The CDR3 sequence is CASRLGGGQGYEQYF. In DNA form, the CDR3 reads TGTGCCAGCAGACTTGGTGGGGGACAGGGGTACGAGCAGTACTTC. V and J are TRBV12-3 or TRBV12-4 and TRBJ2-7; TRBD1 matches at 10 bases. J gave up 4 bases and V 6 bases, and 9 bases lay outside the gene matches. The CDR3 sequence is 15 residues long.